The clone carrying this T cell receptor (beta chain) appeared a few times. The antigen is unknown. Specified time point: patch test 3, about 24 weeks after DPC sensitization. Specified treatment: therapeutic diphenylcyclopropenone sensitization with weekly scalp DPC. The data stem from a study of human T cells and chemical hapten exposure. Looking at the study overall: Readings were taken at 6 days from patch tests that had applied 0.01% DPC to the upper back.

Study outcomes and limitations: Controls had significantly fewer large CDR3 similarity clusters than were formed by expanded TCRs.

It was the library that attached unique molecular identifiers to individual cDNA molecules. Each CDR3 protein gets one entry after TCRdb re-called the RACE reads with MiXCR. The data hold some 170,000 distinct CDR3 sequences, with around a quarter observed a single time. Per germline, CDR1 MGHDK and CDR2 SYGVNS. Trimming left V 6 bases short and J 3 bases short, with 11 bases between. The CDR3 contains 13 residues. This chain joins TRBV25-1 and TRBJ1-1; D is possibly TRBD1 (6 bases). The specimen was whole blood, collected in connection with sensitization to the hapten diphenylcyclopropenone (DPC). The source of this sequence is a woman aged 18-29 years with alopecia areata. Some clones in this sample may be carry-over from other donors' samples. The CDR3 nucleotides are TGTGCCAGCAGCGGCAGGGGACACACTGAAGCTTTCTTT. It is translated as CASSGRGHTEAFF.